What follows are 27 T cell receptor beta chains derived from one specimen sequenced in a study of cytomegalovirus exposure and HLA in healthy donors. PCR involved 60 Vbeta and 13 Jbeta primers. The repertoire was sequenced with immunoSEQ multiplex PCR; TCRdb's copy has only in-frame clones and lacks some. The sample contains approximately 160,000 clones, around three quarters of which appear only once. Source material: PBMCs. The source of these receptors is a woman in her thirties in good health and CMV-seronegative.

V gene TRBV4-1 combines with J gene TRBJ1-4; TRBD1 agrees at 7 bases. This CDR3 spans 15 amino acids. The germline V gene has CDR1 MGHRA and CDR2 YSYEKL. The J segment lost 3 bases and the V segment lost 4 bases, leaving 5 bases of the junction unmatched. CDR3 region: CASSRGDSPNEKLFF. The CDR3 coding sequence is TGCGCCAGCAGCCGGGGGGACAGCCCTAATGAAAAACTGTTTTTT.

The genes are TRBV28 and TRBJ1-2, with D possibly matching TRBD1 (5 bases). V was clipped by 3 bases and J by 4 bases, with 15 bases between them. The CDR3 is made up of 15 amino acids. CDR1 MDHEN and CDR2 SYDVKM come from the germline V gene. The CDR3 region is CASSLGGEMIYGYTF. In DNA form, the CDR3 reads TGTGCCAGCAGTTTGGGGGGGGAGATGATCTATGGCTACACCTTC.

V usage is TRBV9 and J usage is TRBJ1-2; 9 nucleotides match TRBD1. The germline CDR1 and CDR2 sequences are SGDLS and YYNGEE. The ends lost 4 bases at V and 4 bases at J; junction bases unmatched: 11. This CDR3 contains 16 residues. As DNA, the CDR3 is TGTGCCAGCAGCACTCGTACAGGGGGCAGAACCTATGGCTACACCTTC. As protein: CASSTRTGGRTYGYTF.

The chain combines TRBV9 with TRBJ1-2; D perhaps matches TRBD1 (5 bases). The CDR3 loop spans 14 amino acids. Germline V lookup: CDR1 SGDLS, CDR2 YYNGEE. The V and J ends lost 3 bases and 7 bases respectively, with 16 bases between them. For the CDR3, the DNA is TGTGCCAGCAGCGCCCCCGGGGGGGGAGGTGGCTACACCTTC. Translation gives CASSAPGGGGGYTF.

The chain is built from TRBV18 and TRBJ2-7, with D possibly being TRBD1 (5 bases). The CDR3 consists of 17 residues. From germline, CDR1 is KGHSH and CDR2 LQKENI. Between the trimmed V and J ends, which lost 3 bases and 0 bases, there was a span of 18 bases. CDR3 DNA: TGTGCCAGCTCACCCCTGACCGGACAACCGGGCTCCTACGAGCAGTACTTC. Amino acid sequence: CASSPLTGQPGSYEQYF. Combining the CDR3 with reference TRBV18 and TRBJ2-7 gives the whole variable domain NAGVMQNPRHLVRRRGQEARLRCSPMKGHSHVYWYRQLPEEGLKFMVYLQKENIIDESGMPKERFSAEFPKEGPSILRIQQVVRGDSAAYFCASSPLTGQPGSYEQYFGPGTRLTVT.

The chain couples TRBV2 to TRBJ1-6; 7 nucleotides line up with TRBD1. V lost 5 bases to trimming and J lost 13 bases; unmatched junction nucleotides: 8. Germline V gene sequence: CDR1 SNHLY, CDR2 FYNNEI. The CDR3 extends over 13 amino acids. Written as DNA, the CDR3 is TGTGCCAGCAGTAAGGAAAAACAGGGGCCCCTCCACTTT. It specifies CASSKEKQGPLHF.

The gene calls are TRBV6-1 and TRBJ2-5; D not resolved. The CDR3 spans 14 residues. Germline assignment: CDR1 MNHNS and CDR2 SASEGT. V lost 2 bases and J 2 bases, leaving 9 bases between the germline ends. The DNA of the CDR3 is TGTGCCAGCAGTGAACAAGGCAGGCAAGAGACCCAGTACTTC. It yields the protein CASSEQGRQETQYF.

This rearrangement joins TRBV5-4 to TRBJ2-1; 8 bases are a match to TRBD1. Trimming at V came to 0 bases and at J to 1 base, leaving 12 bases not matched to a gene. Germline V gene data show CDR1 as SGHNT and CDR2 as YYREEE (reference sequence). This CDR3 has 19 residues. The CDR3 protein is CASSLEGTGFFESYNEQFF. The CDR3 region has the DNA TGTGCCAGCAGCTTGGAGGGGACAGGTTTTTTCGAGTCCTACAATGAGCAGTTCTTC.

The V call is TRBV27, the J call TRBJ2-2, with TRBD1 matching over 10 bases. The CDR3 length is 16 residues. V shed 7 bases, J shed 3 bases, and the junction held 8 bases outside the gene matches. Germline loops: CDR1 MNHEY, CDR2 SMNVEV (reference sequence). CDR3 DNA: TGTGCCAGCACCCGACGGGACAGGGGATACACCGGGGAGCTGTTTTTT. Translation gives CASTRRDRGYTGELFF.

This chain uses TRBV7-2 with TRBJ1-1; possible D gene TRBD1, 6 bases. The germline V and J ends were trimmed by 5 bases and 3 bases, with 10 bases remaining between them. Germline V gene data show CDR1 as SGHTA and CDR2 as FQGNSA. This CDR3 comprises 13 residues. CDR3 coding DNA: TGTGCCAGCAGCCCATACAGGGACACTGAAGCTTTCTTT. Its translation is CASSPYRDTEAFF.

The chain joins TRBV5-4 to TRBJ2-3; 9 bases are shared with TRBD2. The CDR3 totals 13 residues. CDR1 SGHNT and CDR2 YYREEE come from the germline V gene (reference sequence). V lost 3 bases to trimming and J lost 5 bases; unmatched junction nucleotides: 1. The CDR3 region is CASSWTSEDTQYF. The CDR3 nucleotides are TGTGCCAGCAGCTGGACTAGCGAAGATACGCAGTATTTT.

V is TRBV7-8 and J is TRBJ1-4; D might be TRBD1 (5 bases). Germline CDR1 and CDR2: SGHVS and FQNEAQ. V lost 4 bases to trimming and J lost 5 bases, with 17 bases between them. The CDR3 sequence is 16 residues long. The CDR3 loop is CASSSTRGYGNEKLFF. CDR3 bases: TGTGCCAGCAGCTCGACAAGGGGATATGGGAATGAAAAACTGTTTTTT.

This clone was counted once. The V gene is TRBV7-2, the J gene TRBJ1-2, with D uncertain. The CDR3 is 15 amino acids. V lost 1 base, J lost 2 bases, and 11 bases lay in between. Germline loops: CDR1 SGHTA, CDR2 FQGNSA. The CDR3 coding sequence is TGTGCCAGCAGCTTAGTCGGCGGGCAGAACTATGGCTACACCTTC. It specifies CASSLVGGQNYGYTF.

V gene TRBV9 combines with J gene TRBJ2-1; 7 bases map to TRBD1. This CDR3 contains 17 residues. Germline CDR1 is SGDLS and CDR2 is YYNGEE. V was clipped by 3 bases and J by 0 bases; unmatched bases: 9. The CDR3 region has the DNA TGTGCCAGCAGCGCCACAGGGGACAAGTCCTCCTACAATGAGCAGTTCTTC. It translates to CASSATGDKSSYNEQFF.

This clone was seen more than once but under ten times. The rearrangement joins TRBV7-8 to TRBJ2-1; 9 bases are shared with TRBD2. CDR1 is SGHVS and CDR2 is FQNEAQ in the germline V gene. V lost 3 bases, J lost 8 bases, and 11 bases stayed unmatched. This CDR3 contains 16 residues. The CDR3 protein is CASSLTAGGLSHEQFF. The CDR3 coding sequence is TGTGCCAGCAGCTTGACCGCGGGGGGGTTATCTCATGAGCAGTTCTTC.

The chain carries TRBV9 and TRBJ2-3; perhaps TRBD2 as D (6 bases). V lost 0 bases and J lost 4, with 21 bases in between. The CDR3 consists of 18 residues. CDR1 SGDLS and CDR2 YYNGEE come from the germline V gene. The CDR3 reads CASSVAGTPAGISDTQYF. The CDR3 nucleotides read TGTGCCAGCAGCGTAGCGGGGACTCCGGCGGGGATCTCAGATACGCAGTATTTT.

This chain uses TRBV4-2 with TRBJ1-1; D uncertain. The length of the CDR3 is 16 residues. Trimming took 0 bases from V and 1 from J, leaving 12 bases between them. CDR1 LGHNA and CDR2 YNFKEQ come from the germline V gene. For the CDR3, the DNA is TGTGCCAGCAGCCAAGATATCGGGTCGGCGAACACTGAAGCTTTCTTT. It codes for CASSQDIGSANTEAFF.

This clone has just a few counts. The chain uses TRBV4-1 and TRBJ1-1; TRBD1 might be the D (5 bases). Trimming shortened V by 1 base and J by 4 bases, and 13 bases separated the two germline ends. This CDR3 comprises 15 residues. The germline CDR1 and CDR2 sequences are MGHRA and YSYEKL. In nucleotides, the CDR3 is TGCGCCAGCAGCCAAGGAAACAGGAAGGGCACTGAAGCTTTCTTT. Amino acid sequence: CASSQGNRKGTEAFF.

V is TRBV29-1 and J is TRBJ1-1; TRBD1 matches at 8 bases. CDR3 length: 13 amino acids. Germline loops: CDR1 SQVTM, CDR2 ANQGSEA. V shed 6 bases, J shed 4 bases, and the junction held 7 bases outside the gene matches. CDR3 region: CSVDREYGTEAFF. As DNA, the CDR3 is TGCAGCGTGGACAGGGAGTACGGCACTGAAGCTTTCTTT.

Remarks on this clone: The sample contains more than one DNA sequence encoding this CDR3. The chain joins TRBV6-1 to TRBJ1-2, with no clear D. Germline values: CDR1 MNHNS, CDR2 SASEGT. The CDR3 has 15 amino acids. Trimming took off 2 bases at V and 0 bases at J, with 10 bases between the two ends. CDR3 sequence: CASSELSRANYGYTF. DNA for the CDR3: TGTGCCAGCAGTGAATTATCGAGAGCTAACTATGGCTACACCTTC.

This clone appeared a single time. This chain's CDR3 is CASSDRQGNTEAFF. In DNA form, the CDR3 reads TGTGCCAGCAGTGACCGACAGGGGAACACTGAAGCTTTCTTT. The chain employs TRBV2 and TRBJ1-1; 7 nucleotides agree with TRBD1. Germline values: CDR1 SNHLY, CDR2 FYNNEI. The V and J ends lost 3 bases and 1 base, in that order; junction bases with no gene match: 2. The CDR3 runs to 14 residues.

This clone was seen a few times. The rearrangement uses TRBV18 and TRBJ1-5, with 8 bases fitting TRBD1. V lost 0 bases, J lost 3 bases, and 4 bases stayed unmatched. The CDR3 sequence is 16 residues long. From germline, CDR1 is KGHSH and CDR2 LQKENI. In DNA form, the CDR3 reads TGTGCCAGCTCACCACCAGGACAGGGATTCAATCAGCCCCAGCATTTT. As protein: CASSPPGQGFNQPQHF.

This clone was observed a few times. V usage is TRBV15 and J usage is TRBJ2-6, with D hard to call. This CDR3 comprises 17 residues. Germline CDR1 and CDR2: LNHNV and YYDKDF (reference sequence). V was pared by 0 bases and J by 4 bases, with 13 bases between. The CDR3 reads CATSRDRGPSGANVLTF. The CDR3 bases are TGTGCCACCAGCAGAGATCGCGGCCCGTCCGGGGCCAACGTCCTGACTTTC.

This clone was found once. This chain links TRBV4-1 with TRBJ1-1; no definite D call. The CDR3 totals 13 residues. Trimming stripped 2 bases from V and 9 bases from J, with 13 bases between. The germline gives CDR1 MGHRA, CDR2 YSYEKL. CDR3 region: CASSQYREIKAFF. CDR3 nucleotides: TGCGCCAGCAGCCAATATAGGGAGATAAAAGCTTTCTTT.

This chain links TRBV7-2 with TRBJ1-1; 7 bases align to TRBD1. Germline CDR1 and CDR2: SGHTA and FQGNSA. The V segment lost 6 bases and the J segment 6 bases; nucleotides outside the gene matches: 4. The CDR3 spans 12 residues. DNA for the CDR3: TGTGCCAGCAGAAGTGGGACAGCTGAAGCTTTCTTT. Translation: CASRSGTAEAFF.

The chain combines TRBV28 with TRBJ1-1, with 9 positions matching TRBD1. V lost 3 bases, J lost 10 bases, and 12 bases stayed unmatched. The length of the CDR3 is 15 residues. The germline CDR1 and CDR2 sequences are MDHEN and SYDVKM. In nucleotides, the CDR3 is TGTGCCAGCAGTTTGACCGGGACAGGGTGGTATGGAGCTTTCTTT. Translating it yields CASSLTGTGWYGAFF.

The V call is TRBV27, the J call TRBJ1-1, with D possibly matching TRBD1 (6 bases). The CDR3 spans 11 residues. From germline, CDR1 is MNHEY and CDR2 SMNVEV (reference sequence). V was pared by 7 bases and J by 8 bases, with 11 bases between. CDR3 amino acids: CASTRGGEAFF. DNA of the CDR3: TGTGCCAGCACCAGGGGAGGGGAAGCTTTCTTT.